These T cell receptor beta chains were read from a single sample in a study of blood T cell repertoires in COVID-19. This table comes from immunoSEQ multiplex PCR, and its TCRdb copy is limited to in-frame clones, with some not included. The sample includes roughly 250,000 clones, around 87% of them seen just once. The material sequenced was peripheral blood. All receptors derive from a woman aged 50 to 60 with acute or convalescent COVID-19. Each CDR3 is given with its conserved first and last residue. A D gene is named only where the DNA matches it firmly. Expanded clones are given a class, and other clones once, few, many or no size at all.

v_gene: TRBV5-1
abundance: NA
j_gene: TRBJ1-1
d_gene: NA
CDR3aa: CASSLTGTEAFF
CDR3nt: TGCGCCAGCAGCTTAACGGGCACTGAAGCTTTCTTT

v_gene: TRBV2
abundance: NA
j_gene: TRBJ1-4
d_gene: TRBD1
CDR3aa: CATAGTGYSNEKLFF
CDR3nt: TGTGCCACCGCCGGGACAGGCTACTCTAATGAAAAACTGTTTTTT

v_gene: TRBV9
abundance: NA
j_gene: TRBJ2-7
d_gene: NA
CDR3aa: CASSDRASYEQYF
CDR3nt: TGTGCCAGCAGCGACAGGGCCAGCTACGAGCAGTACTTC

v_gene: TRBV30
abundance: NA
j_gene: TRBJ1-6
d_gene: NA
CDR3aa: CAWSHQGGANSPLHF
CDR3nt: TGTGCCTGGAGTCACCAGGGAGGGGCCAATTCACCCCTCCACTTT

v_gene: TRBV20-1
abundance: NA
j_gene: TRBJ2-5
d_gene: NA
CDR3aa: CSASGSGRETQYF
CDR3nt: TGCAGTGCTAGTGGATCAGGGCGGGAGACCCAGTACTTC

v_gene: TRBV15
abundance: few
j_gene: TRBJ2-3
d_gene: NA
CDR3aa: CATSREAGDTQYF
CDR3nt: TGTGCCACCAGCAGAGAAGCGGGTGATACGCAGTATTTT

v_gene: TRBV5-1
abundance: NA
j_gene: TRBJ2-1
d_gene: NA
CDR3aa: CASSLNFLGAIRHNEQFF
CDR3nt: TGCGCCAGCAGCTTGAACTTTTTGGGGGCCATTAGGCACAATGAGCAGTTCTTC

v_gene: TRBV19
abundance: NA
j_gene: TRBJ1-5
d_gene: TRBD1
CDR3aa: CASSILGQYQPQHF
CDR3nt: TGTGCCAGTAGTATCTTGGGACAGTATCAGCCCCAGCATTTT

v_gene: TRBV6-2/TRBV6-3
abundance: NA
j_gene: TRBJ2-1
d_gene: TRBD2
CDR3aa: CASSFSGSSYNEQFF
CDR3nt: TGTGCCAGCAGTTTCAGCGGGAGCTCCTACAATGAGCAGTTCTTC

v_gene: TRBV20-1
abundance: NA
j_gene: TRBJ2-1
d_gene: NA
CDR3aa: CSASGGSISEQFF
CDR3nt: TGCAGTGCTAGTGGCGGATCTATTTCGGAGCAGTTCTTC

v_gene: TRBV5-8
abundance: NA
j_gene: TRBJ1-5
d_gene: TRBD1
CDR3aa: CASRATGSRYQPQHF
CDR3nt: TGTGCCAGCAGAGCGACAGGGAGCAGGTATCAGCCCCAGCATTTT

v_gene: TRBV5-1
abundance: few
j_gene: TRBJ2-1
d_gene: TRBD1
CDR3aa: CASRPGQGINNEQFF
CDR3nt: TGCGCCAGCAGACCCGGACAGGGGATCAACAATGAGCAGTTCTTC

v_gene: TRBV7-8
abundance: NA
j_gene: TRBJ1-1
d_gene: TRBD1
CDR3aa: CASSQRGGTGVGNTEAFF
CDR3nt: TGTGCCAGCAGCCAAAGGGGCGGGACAGGGGTCGGGAACACTGAAGCTTTCTTT

v_gene: TRBV6-5
abundance: NA
j_gene: TRBJ1-2
d_gene: TRBD1
CDR3aa: CASRRQGNYGYTF
CDR3nt: TGTGCCAGCAGAAGACAGGGAAACTATGGCTACACCTTC

v_gene: TRBV6-6
abundance: NA
j_gene: TRBJ2-5
d_gene: NA
CDR3aa: CASSYSETQYF
CDR3nt: TGTGCCAGCAGTTATTCTGAGACCCAGTACTTC

v_gene: TRBV4-3
abundance: NA
j_gene: TRBJ2-2
d_gene: NA
CDR3aa: CASSQAPITRIVAGELFF
CDR3nt: TGCGCCAGCAGCCAAGCTCCCATCACTAGGATCGTCGCCGGGGAGCTGTTTTTT

v_gene: TRBV9
abundance: NA
j_gene: TRBJ2-5
d_gene: NA
CDR3aa: CASSKATGTPSQETQYF
CDR3nt: TGTGCCAGCAGCAAGGCTACCGGGACACCTTCCCAAGAGACCCAGTACTTC

v_gene: TRBV19
abundance: NA
j_gene: TRBJ2-7
d_gene: TRBD2
CDR3aa: CASSPSGSSYEQYF
CDR3nt: TGTGCCAGTAGCCCTAGCGGAAGCTCCTACGAGCAGTACTTC

v_gene: TRBV3-1/TRBV3-2
abundance: NA
j_gene: TRBJ2-7
d_gene: NA
CDR3aa: CASSQDAGWDEQYF
CDR3nt: TGTGCCAGCAGCCAAGATGCAGGGTGGGACGAGCAGTACTTC

v_gene: TRBV29-1
abundance: few
j_gene: TRBJ2-3
d_gene: NA
CDR3aa: CSVSSLRGTDTQYF
CDR3nt: TGCAGCGTTTCAAGCCTACGGGGCACAGATACGCAGTATTTT

v_gene: TRBV18
abundance: once
j_gene: TRBJ1-2
d_gene: NA
CDR3aa: CASSRDSPGWRANYGYTF
CDR3nt: TGTGCCAGCTCACGCGACAGTCCAGGCTGGCGAGCTAACTATGGCTACACCTTC

v_gene: TRBV7-3
abundance: NA
j_gene: TRBJ2-5
d_gene: TRBD2
CDR3aa: CASSWTSGTQETQYF
CDR3nt: TGTGCCAGCAGCTGGACTAGCGGAACGCAAGAGACCCAGTACTTC

v_gene: TRBV28
abundance: NA
j_gene: TRBJ1-2
d_gene: TRBD1
CDR3aa: CASSSLNRGGIYGYTF
CDR3nt: TGTGCCAGCAGTTCCCTTAACAGGGGAGGCATCTATGGCTACACCTTC

v_gene: TRBV14
abundance: NA
j_gene: TRBJ2-2
d_gene: TRBD2
CDR3aa: CASSQVAGVGELFF
CDR3nt: TGTGCCAGCAGCCAAGTAGCGGGGGTCGGGGAGCTGTTTTTT

v_gene: TRBV7-2
abundance: NA
j_gene: TRBJ2-1
d_gene: NA
CDR3aa: CANARASSYNEQFF
CDR3nt: TGTGCCAACGCGAGAGCGAGCTCCTACAATGAGCAGTTCTTC

v_gene: TRBV11-2
abundance: NA
j_gene: TRBJ2-5
d_gene: NA
CDR3aa: CASSLVFQQETQYF
CDR3nt: TGTGCCAGCAGCTTAGTTTTCCAACAAGAGACCCAGTACTTC

v_gene: TRBV10-3
abundance: NA
j_gene: TRBJ2-5
d_gene: NA
CDR3aa: CAISESTVEETQYF
CDR3nt: TGTGCCATCAGTGAGTCGACAGTCGAAGAGACCCAGTACTTC

v_gene: TRBV19
abundance: NA
j_gene: TRBJ1-2
d_gene: NA
CDR3aa: CARLTGMGNYGYTF
CDR3nt: TGTGCCAGGCTAACAGGGATGGGAAACTATGGCTACACCTTC

v_gene: TRBV4-1
abundance: NA
j_gene: TRBJ2-2
d_gene: TRBD2
CDR3aa: CASRPIAGDTGELFF
CDR3nt: TGCGCCAGCAGACCCATAGCGGGAGACACCGGGGAGCTGTTTTTT

v_gene: TRBV3-1/TRBV3-2
abundance: once
j_gene: TRBJ2-7
d_gene: NA
CDR3aa: CASSQSAGEYEQYF
CDR3nt: TGTGCCAGCAGCCAGTCGGCAGGGGAATACGAGCAGTACTTC

v_gene: TRBV6-5
abundance: many
j_gene: TRBJ2-1
d_gene: TRBD2
CDR3aa: CASIRGSDNEQFF
CDR3nt: TGTGCCAGCATTCGCGGGAGTGACAATGAGCAGTTCTTC

v_gene: TRBV7-3
abundance: NA
j_gene: TRBJ2-7
d_gene: TRBD1
CDR3aa: CASSLWQGAAINEQYF
CDR3nt: TGTGCCAGCAGCTTATGGCAGGGGGCGGCGATAAACGAGCAGTACTTC

v_gene: TRBV6-5
abundance: NA
j_gene: TRBJ1-2
d_gene: NA
CDR3aa: CASSYSEQLNYGYTF
CDR3nt: TGTGCCAGCAGTTACTCGGAACAGTTGAACTATGGCTACACCTTC

v_gene: TRBV27
abundance: NA
j_gene: TRBJ1-6
d_gene: NA
CDR3aa: CASSFATNNSPLHF
CDR3nt: TGTGCCAGCAGTTTCGCGACAAATAATTCACCCCTCCACTTT

v_gene: TRBV25-1
abundance: once
j_gene: TRBJ2-7
d_gene: TRBD2
CDR3aa: CASSDSGSSYEQYF
CDR3nt: TGTGCCAGCAGTGATAGCGGGAGCTCCTACGAGCAGTACTTC

v_gene: TRBV7-3
abundance: NA
j_gene: TRBJ2-1
d_gene: TRBD2
CDR3aa: CASKGTSRHEQFF
CDR3nt: TGTGCCAGCAAGGGGACTAGTCGTCATGAGCAGTTCTTC

v_gene: TRBV4-1
abundance: few
j_gene: TRBJ1-4
d_gene: NA
CDR3aa: CASSQDTRGAWGKLFF
CDR3nt: TGCGCCAGCAGCCAAGATACAAGGGGCGCGTGGGGAAAACTGTTTTTT

v_gene: TRBV20-1
abundance: NA
j_gene: TRBJ2-2
d_gene: TRBD2
CDR3aa: CSASGPGLAANTGELFF
CDR3nt: TGCAGTGCTAGTGGCCCCGGACTAGCGGCGAACACCGGGGAGCTGTTTTTT

v_gene: TRBV19
abundance: NA
j_gene: TRBJ2-5
d_gene: TRBD1
CDR3aa: CASSIPKGQGMETQYF
CDR3nt: TGTGCCAGTAGTATCCCAAAGGGACAGGGGATGGAGACCCAGTACTTC

v_gene: TRBV28
abundance: NA
j_gene: TRBJ1-1
d_gene: TRBD1
CDR3aa: CASSGDRGLEGDEAFF
CDR3nt: TGTGCCAGCAGTGGGGACAGGGGGCTCGAGGGTGATGAAGCTTTCTTT

v_gene: TRBV27
abundance: NA
j_gene: TRBJ1-2
d_gene: NA
CDR3aa: CASSYLGGDGGYTF
CDR3nt: TGTGCCAGCAGTTACCTCGGGGGGGATGGTGGCTACACCTTC

v_gene: TRBV7-9
abundance: NA
j_gene: TRBJ2-7
d_gene: NA
CDR3aa: CASSFVQTTEQYF
CDR3nt: TGTGCCAGCAGCTTCGTACAGACCACCGAGCAGTACTTC

v_gene: TRBV2
abundance: NA
j_gene: TRBJ2-1
d_gene: NA
CDR3aa: CASSVDRTSYNEQFF
CDR3nt: TGTGCCAGCAGCGTTGACAGAACCTCCTACAATGAGCAGTTCTTC

v_gene: TRBV5-1
abundance: NA
j_gene: TRBJ2-1
d_gene: TRBD1
CDR3aa: CASSFGTGDYNEQFF
CDR3nt: TGCGCCAGCAGCTTTGGGACAGGGGACTACAATGAGCAGTTCTTC

v_gene: TRBV7-9
abundance: NA
j_gene: TRBJ1-5
d_gene: NA
CDR3aa: CASSLQGVDSNQPQHF
CDR3nt: TGTGCCAGCAGTCTACAGGGAGTTGATAGCAATCAGCCCCAGCATTTT

v_gene: TRBV27
abundance: NA
j_gene: TRBJ2-6
d_gene: TRBD1
CDR3aa: CASGWGTGVYSGANVLTF
CDR3nt: TGTGCCAGCGGGTGGGGGACAGGGGTGTACTCTGGGGCCAACGTCCTGACTTTC

v_gene: TRBV24-1
abundance: few
j_gene: TRBJ2-1
d_gene: TRBD2
CDR3aa: CATSDPGLAENNEQFF
CDR3nt: TGTGCCACCAGTGATCCTGGACTAGCGGAGAACAATGAGCAGTTCTTC

v_gene: TRBV7-6
abundance: NA
j_gene: TRBJ2-2
d_gene: TRBD2
CDR3aa: CASSSRLAGDAGELFF
CDR3nt: TGTGCCAGCAGCTCAAGACTAGCGGGAGACGCCGGGGAGCTGTTTTTT

v_gene: TRBV5-1
abundance: once
j_gene: TRBJ2-1
d_gene: NA
CDR3aa: CASSSDISYNEQFF
CDR3nt: TGCGCCAGCAGCTCAGATATCTCCTACAATGAGCAGTTCTTC

v_gene: TRBV4-2
abundance: NA
j_gene: TRBJ2-7
d_gene: TRBD1
CDR3aa: CASSPSDRAGSYEQYF
CDR3nt: TGTGCCAGCAGCCCCTCGGACAGGGCCGGTTCCTACGAGCAGTACTTC

v_gene: TRBV7-2
abundance: few
j_gene: TRBJ1-1
d_gene: NA
CDR3aa: CASSLATGGTEAFF
CDR3nt: TGTGCCAGCAGCTTAGCGACAGGCGGCACTGAAGCTTTCTTT

v_gene: TRBV6-1
abundance: NA
j_gene: TRBJ1-2
d_gene: NA
CDR3aa: CASSEGRDRKVNRYGYTF
CDR3nt: TGTGCCAGCAGTGAGGGGCGGGACCGGAAGGTCAATAGGTATGGCTACACCTTC

v_gene: TRBV27
abundance: NA
j_gene: TRBJ1-5
d_gene: TRBD1
CDR3aa: CASSLNRGGQPQHF
CDR3nt: TGTGCCAGCAGTCTAAACAGGGGGGGTCAGCCCCAGCATTTT

v_gene: TRBV6-5
abundance: NA
j_gene: TRBJ2-7
d_gene: TRBD1
CDR3aa: CASKTRTGIEQYF
CDR3nt: TGTGCCAGCAAAACCCGGACAGGGATCGAGCAGTACTTC

v_gene: TRBV4-2
abundance: NA
j_gene: TRBJ2-1
d_gene: NA
CDR3aa: CASSQVEHVQFF
CDR3nt: TGTGCCAGCAGCCAAGTCGAACACGTGCAGTTCTTC

v_gene: TRBV24-1
abundance: NA
j_gene: TRBJ2-1
d_gene: NA
CDR3aa: CATSRDTGSYNEQFF
CDR3nt: TGTGCCACGTCCCGGGACACCGGATCCTACAATGAGCAGTTCTTC

v_gene: TRBV29-1
abundance: few
j_gene: TRBJ2-1
d_gene: TRBD2
CDR3aa: CSVVGLAGQRGEQFF
CDR3nt: TGCAGCGTTGTAGGGCTAGCGGGACAAAGGGGTGAGCAGTTCTTC

v_gene: TRBV7-2
abundance: NA
j_gene: TRBJ1-4
d_gene: NA
CDR3aa: CASSLVGITNEKLFF
CDR3nt: TGTGCCAGCAGCTTAGTTGGCATTACTAATGAAAAACTGTTTTTT

v_gene: TRBV30
abundance: once
j_gene: TRBJ2-6
d_gene: NA
CDR3aa: CAWNREFGANVLTF
CDR3nt: TGTGCCTGGAACAGGGAATTTGGGGCCAACGTCCTGACTTTC